This TCR beta chain was captured in a study of blood T cell repertoires in COVID-19. Study-level background: COVID-19 samples, acute and convalescent, were from the United States, Italy and Spain. Nucleic acid was either cDNA or gDNA, and it came from T cells, B-cell-depleted T cells, or PBMCs.

In the original processing: Amplification from reference gene primers served as the basis for estimated nucleated cell counts. The assay was immunoSEQ multiplex PCR, and TCRdb's table has in-frame clones only and misses some. D and trimming come from the DNA, and the V and J calls and clone size come from that table. This sample has 240,000 or so clones; about four fifths occur once, and the top ten carry more than 1.5%. Germline V CDR1 and CDR2: ENHRY, SYGVKD. The germline V and J ends were trimmed by 6 bases and 5 bases, with 8 bases remaining between them. CDR3 length: 12 amino acids. The TCR comes from a man aged 30-40 years who had recovered from COVID-19. The chain is built from TRBV10-3 and TRBJ1-5, with a weak D call TRBD1 (6 bases). The specimen sequenced was peripheral blood. This chain's CDR3 is CAIRDSDQPQHF. The CDR3 coding sequence is TGTGCCATCAGGGACAGTGATCAGCCCCAGCATTTT.